These 17 T cell receptor beta chains originate from one sample sequenced in a study of glioma-infiltrating T cells after dendritic cell vaccination. Indicated time point: after dendritic cell vaccination, including at tumor progression/relapse. Using immunoSEQ multiplex PCR, the repertoire was profiled, and TCRdb retains in-frame clones only, with some absent. The sample consists of tens of thousands of clones, approximately 81% of them appearing once. The material sequenced was blood, taken after dendritic cell vaccination. The source is a human donor with glioblastoma.

The rearrangement uses TRBV4-3 and TRBJ1-1; D is ambiguous. CDR3 length: 15 residues. The V and J ends lost 1 base and 2 bases respectively, with 11 bases between them. CDR1 is LGHNA, CDR2 YSLEER, per germline. The CDR3 reads CASSQGEGLNTEAFF. The CDR3 DNA is TGCGCCAGCAGCCAAGGAGAGGGATTAAACACTGAAGCTTTCTTT.

This chain connects TRBV9 to TRBJ2-2; TRBD2 matches 10 bases. J gave up 0 bases and V 4 bases, and 3 bases lay outside the gene matches. Germline-derived CDR1 and CDR2 are SGDLS and YYNGEE. The CDR3 contains 16 residues. CDR3 nucleotide sequence: TGTGCCAGCAGCCCTCTAGCGGGAGCGAACACCGGGGAGCTGTTTTTT. The encoded protein is CASSPLAGANTGELFF.

The chain combines TRBV7-2 with TRBJ2-5; 7 bases map to TRBD2. The CDR3 is made up of 14 amino acids. CDR1 and CDR2 (germline): SGHTA, FQGNSA. V shed 5 bases, J shed 4 bases, and the junction held 7 bases outside the gene matches. The CDR3 nucleotides are TGTGCCAGCAGCGTCGGACTAGGGGCAGAGACCCAGTACTTC. It is translated as CASSVGLGAETQYF. Filled out from reference TRBV7-2 and TRBJ2-5, the complete variable domain reads GAGVSQSPSNKVTEKGKDVELRCDPISGHTALYWYRQSLGQGLEFLIYFQGNSAPDKSGLPSDRFSAERTGGSVSTLTIQRTQQEDSAVYLCASSVGLGAETQYFGPGTRLLVL.

The V and J genes are TRBV7-2 and TRBJ2-3; 9 bases fit TRBD1. The CDR3 sequence is 15 residues long. The ends lost 5 bases at V and 7 bases at J; junction bases unmatched: 10. Germline CDR1 is SGHTA and CDR2 is FQGNSA. The chain's CDR3 is CASSPTAGQGNTQYF. CDR3 DNA sequence: TGTGCCAGCAGCCCGACAGCCGGACAGGGGAATACGCAGTATTTT.

This clone was seen once. The rearrangement uses TRBV27 and TRBJ1-2; 12 bases are a match to TRBD1. Looked up from germline, CDR1 is MNHEY and CDR2 is SMNVEV (reference sequence). The V and J ends lost 2 bases and 6 bases, in that order; junction bases with no gene match: 10. This CDR3 has 17 residues. The CDR3 DNA sequence: TGTGCCAGCAGTTTAGTACCCCCCGGGACAGGGGGCAATGGCTACACCTTC. This encodes CASSLVPPGTGGNGYTF.

The chain joins TRBV7-2 to TRBJ2-5, with D tentatively TRBD2 (5 bases). V was pared by 1 base and J by 9 bases, with 18 bases between. The CDR3 has 15 amino acids. The V gene's germline CDR1 is SGHTA and CDR2 FQGNSA. CDR3 amino acids: CASSLETRSGLPQYF. The CDR3 nucleotides read TGTGCCAGCAGCTTAGAGACCCGATCGGGGTTGCCCCAGTACTTC.

This chain connects TRBV19 to TRBJ2-3; TRBD1 matches at 9 bases. The CDR3 extends over 16 amino acids. CDR1 is LNHDA, CDR2 SQIVND, per germline (reference sequence). V shed 5 bases and J 2 bases; nucleotides not matched to a gene: 8. DNA of the CDR3: TGTGCCAGTAGTGAACAGGGGGCATTGAACACAGATACGCAGTATTTT. It yields the protein CASSEQGALNTDTQYF.

In DNA form, the CDR3 reads TGCGCCAGCAGCCAAGGGGCGGGGAGGCCCGGGGAGACCCAGTACTTC. Translation: CASSQGAGRPGETQYF. The chain recombines TRBV4-1 with TRBJ2-5; a weak D match, TRBD2 (6 bases). Germline CDR1 and CDR2: MGHRA and YSYEKL. Between the trimmed V and J ends, which lost 1 base and 5 bases, there was a span of 17 bases. CDR3 length equals 16 residues.

This clone has just one count. The V and J genes are TRBV19 and TRBJ1-4, with D perhaps TRBD1 (5 bases). Trimming pared 8 bases from V and 10 bases from J, leaving 20 bases between. Germline V CDR1 and CDR2: LNHDA, SQIVND (reference sequence). The CDR3 length is 14 residues. CDR3 sequence: CASAGRDARRKLFF. In DNA form, the CDR3 reads TGTGCCAGTGCAGGGAGGGACGCGAGAAGAAAACTGTTTTTT.

The chain recombines TRBV19 with TRBJ2-7, with D hard to call. Germline lookup yields CDR1 LNHDA and CDR2 SQIVND (reference sequence). The CDR3 sequence is 14 residues long. With 2 bases removed from V and 2 bases from J, the gap between germline ends came to 10 bases. For the CDR3, the DNA is TGTGCCAGTAGTATAAGCACCATCGCCTACGAGCAGTACTTC. It is translated as CASSISTIAYEQYF.

The chain employs TRBV7-3 and TRBJ2-1; no clear D. Germline V gene data show CDR1 as SGHTA and CDR2 as FQGTGA. The CDR3 is 14 residues long. The germline V and J ends were trimmed by 2 bases and 5 bases, with 10 bases remaining between them. DNA for the CDR3: TGTGCCAGCAGCTTATCTCCAGGAAACAATGAGCAGTTCTTC. Its translation is CASSLSPGNNEQFF.

This chain links TRBV4-2 with TRBJ2-5; D is ambiguous. CDR1 and CDR2 (germline): LGHNA, YNFKEQ. CDR3 length: 13 amino acids. V lost 1 base, J lost 1 base, and 4 bases lay in between. The CDR3 sequence: CASSQVSQETQYF. As DNA, the CDR3 is TGTGCCAGCAGCCAAGTTAGCCAAGAGACCCAGTACTTC.

The V gene is TRBV4-1, the J gene TRBJ1-1; D is perhaps TRBD1 (6 bases). Trimming removed 4 bases from V and 2 bases from J, with 11 bases in between. The CDR3 totals 14 residues. CDR1 MGHRA and CDR2 YSYEKL come from the germline V gene. CDR3: CASSLGQLNTEAFF. CDR3 DNA sequence: TGCGCCAGCAGCCTCGGACAGCTTAACACTGAAGCTTTCTTT.

This chain joins TRBV2 and TRBJ2-5, with TRBD2 matching 10 bases. CDR3 length: 14 amino acids. The germline CDR1 and CDR2 sequences are SNHLY and FYNNEI. V lost 7 bases, J lost 5 bases, and 7 bases stayed unmatched. The CDR3 region has the DNA TGTGCCAGCAACCAGCGGGGGGGCAGTGAGACCCAGTACTTC. Its protein product is CASNQRGGSETQYF.

The rearrangement uses TRBV6-5 and TRBJ1-5, with D perhaps matching TRBD1 (5 bases). The CDR3 runs to 15 residues. Germline V gene lookup returns CDR1 MNHEY and CDR2 SVGAGI. Trimming pared 5 bases from V and 5 bases from J, leaving 16 bases between. The CDR3 region is CASSPRGVTDQPQHF. CDR3 DNA sequence: TGTGCCAGCAGTCCCCGGGGGGTCACAGATCAGCCCCAGCATTTT.

The V and J genes are TRBV11-2 and TRBJ2-5; D perhaps matches TRBD1 (6 bases). With the DNA end fitting TRBJ2-7 better, the J assignment may be wrong. This CDR3 is 14 amino acids long. Germline V lookup: CDR1 SGHAT, CDR2 FQNNGV. CDR3 bases: TGTGCCAGCAGCCGGGGACATTCGTCCTACGAGCAGTACTTC. Its translation: CASSRGHSSYEQYF.

This clone was recorded only once. V and J are TRBV18 and TRBJ2-3; possible D gene TRBD2, 6 bases. This CDR3 region has 16 residues. Per germline, CDR1 KGHSH and CDR2 LQKENI. V lost 3 bases and J lost 3, with 16 bases in between. CDR3 residues: CASSPLSGASTDTQYF. Written as DNA, the CDR3 is TGTGCCAGCTCACCTTTATCGGGAGCCAGTACAGATACGCAGTATTTT.